This paragraph reports one TCR beta chain. Antigen specificity is unknown. This specimen belongs to a study of T cell responses to AZD1222 COVID-19 vaccine. The study's findings and limits: Donors were chiefly white British, with a greater number of females, and clonal diversity was perhaps underestimated.

V shed 4 bases and J 3 bases; nucleotides not matched to a gene: 3. Germline V gives CDR1 SQVTM, CDR2 ANQGSEA. The CDR3 totals 13 residues. The protocol was immunoSEQ multiplex PCR, while the TCRdb copy is restricted to in-frame clones and leaves out a portion. The data hold about 150,000 clones, with more than 85% observed a single time. The receptor's source is an adult who received the AZD1222 COVID-19 vaccine. The specimen was peripheral blood, collected 28 days after the second AZD1222 dose. The chain couples TRBV29-1 to TRBJ2-7, with 10 nucleotides matching TRBD1. Here the CDR3 reads CSVAGQGVYEQYF. In DNA, the CDR3 is TGCAGCGTTGCCGGACAGGGGGTCTACGAGCAGTACTTC.